Listed here is a single T cell receptor beta chain. There are 14 residues in the CDR3. The germline V gene encodes CDR1 SGHVS and CDR2 FNYEAQ. V was cut by 5 bases and J by 2 bases, with 13 bases left in between. This record belongs to a study of shared clonotypes between healthy human individuals. In the original workflow: With immunoSEQ giving junction-only sequences and no quality scores, filtering differed. Produced via immunoSEQ multiplex PCR; TCRdb's table is partial and in-frame only. The DNA gave D and trimming, while V, J and clone size come from that table. There are more than 450,000 clones in the sample; 79% occur only once, and 10% to 15% lies in the top ten.

This chain connects TRBV7-6 to TRBJ2-7; D is possibly TRBD2 (6 bases). Sample: PBMCs. The clonotype comes from a middle-aged woman in good health. Some clones in this sample may be carry-over from other donors' samples. DNA of the CDR3: TGTGCCAGCAGCCTCGGGACTTCTGCCTACGAGCAGTACTTC. Translating it yields CASSLGTSAYEQYF.